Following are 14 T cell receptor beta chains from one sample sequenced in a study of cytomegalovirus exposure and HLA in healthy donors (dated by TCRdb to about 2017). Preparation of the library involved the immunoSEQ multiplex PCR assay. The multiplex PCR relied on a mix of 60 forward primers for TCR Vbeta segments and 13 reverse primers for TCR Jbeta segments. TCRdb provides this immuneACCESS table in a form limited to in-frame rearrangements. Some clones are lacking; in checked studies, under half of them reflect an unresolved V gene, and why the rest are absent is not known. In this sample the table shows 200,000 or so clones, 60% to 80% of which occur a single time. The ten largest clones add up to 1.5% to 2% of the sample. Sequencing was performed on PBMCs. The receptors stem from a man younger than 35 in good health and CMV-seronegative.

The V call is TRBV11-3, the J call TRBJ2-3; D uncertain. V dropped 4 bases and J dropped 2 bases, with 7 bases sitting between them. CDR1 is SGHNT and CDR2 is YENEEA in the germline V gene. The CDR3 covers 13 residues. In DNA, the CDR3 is TGTGCCAGCAGCTCTAGTACCACAGATACGCAGTATTTT. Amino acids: CASSSSTTDTQYF.

CDR3 bases: TGTGCCAGCAGCCCACGGCTAGCGGGAGCTGTTGGGGAGCTGTTTTTT. Residues: CASSPRLAGAVGELFF. The chain carries TRBV7-8 and TRBJ2-2, with 10 bases identical to TRBD2. The J segment lost 8 bases and the V segment lost 5 bases, leaving 11 bases of the junction unmatched. Germline V gives CDR1 SGHVS, CDR2 FQNEAQ. The CDR3 totals 16 residues.

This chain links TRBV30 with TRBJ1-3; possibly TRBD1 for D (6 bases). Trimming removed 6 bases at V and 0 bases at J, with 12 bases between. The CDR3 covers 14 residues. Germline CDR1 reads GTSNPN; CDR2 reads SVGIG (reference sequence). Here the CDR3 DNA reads TGTGCCTGCCGGGACATCCGCTCTGGAAACACCATATATTTT. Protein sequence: CACRDIRSGNTIYF.

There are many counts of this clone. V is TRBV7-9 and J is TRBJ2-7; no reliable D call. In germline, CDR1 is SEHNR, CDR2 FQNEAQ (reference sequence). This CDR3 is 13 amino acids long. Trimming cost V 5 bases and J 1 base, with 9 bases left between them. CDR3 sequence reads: CASSLNRSYEQYF. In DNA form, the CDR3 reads TGTGCCAGCAGCCTGAACAGATCCTACGAGCAGTACTTC.

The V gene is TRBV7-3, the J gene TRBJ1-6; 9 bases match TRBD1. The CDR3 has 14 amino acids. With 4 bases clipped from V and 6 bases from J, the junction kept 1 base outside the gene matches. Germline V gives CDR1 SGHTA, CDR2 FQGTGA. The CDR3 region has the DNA TGTGCCAGCAGCTCGGGACAGGGTAATTCACCCCTCCACTTT. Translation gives CASSSGQGNSPLHF.

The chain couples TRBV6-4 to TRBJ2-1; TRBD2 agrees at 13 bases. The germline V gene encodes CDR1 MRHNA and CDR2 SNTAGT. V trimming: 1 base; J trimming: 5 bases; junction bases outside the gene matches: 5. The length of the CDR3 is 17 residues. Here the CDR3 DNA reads TGTGCCAGCAGTGACTTTGTGGGACTAGCGGGACACAATGAGCAGTTCTTC. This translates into CASSDFVGLAGHNEQFF.

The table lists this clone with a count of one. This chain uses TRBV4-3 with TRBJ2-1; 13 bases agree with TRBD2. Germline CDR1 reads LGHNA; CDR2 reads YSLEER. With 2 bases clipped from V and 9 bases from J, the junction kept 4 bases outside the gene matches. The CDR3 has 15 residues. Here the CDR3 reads CASSQLGLAGSEQFF. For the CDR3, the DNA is TGCGCCAGCAGCCAACTGGGACTAGCGGGATCTGAGCAGTTCTTC.

The CDR3 DNA reads TGTGCCAGCAGCTTCAGGGGGTCAGTCACAGATACGCAGTATTTT. Amino acid sequence: CASSFRGSVTDTQYF. The genes are TRBV7-2 and TRBJ2-3; TRBD1 matches at 7 bases. CDR1 is SGHTA and CDR2 is FQGNSA in the germline V gene. With V trimmed by 3 bases and J by 2 bases, 5 bases remained unmatched. CDR3 length: 15 amino acids.

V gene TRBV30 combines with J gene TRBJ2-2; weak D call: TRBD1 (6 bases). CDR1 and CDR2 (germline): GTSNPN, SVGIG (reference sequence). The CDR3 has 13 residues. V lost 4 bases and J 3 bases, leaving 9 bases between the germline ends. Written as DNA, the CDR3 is TGTGCCTGGACAGGGGCATACACCGGGGAGCTGTTTTTT. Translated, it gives CAWTGAYTGELFF.

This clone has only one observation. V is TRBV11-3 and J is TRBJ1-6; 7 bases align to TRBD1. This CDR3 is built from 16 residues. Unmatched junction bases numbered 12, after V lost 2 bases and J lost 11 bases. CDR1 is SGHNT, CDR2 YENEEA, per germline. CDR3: CASSLNWDSRSAPLHF. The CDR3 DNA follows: TGTGCCAGCAGCTTAAACTGGGACAGCCGTTCGGCACCCCTCCACTTT.

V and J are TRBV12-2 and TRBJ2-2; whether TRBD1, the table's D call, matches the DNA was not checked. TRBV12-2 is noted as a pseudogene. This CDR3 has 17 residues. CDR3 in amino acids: CASRLSMTGMATGELFF. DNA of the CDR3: TGTGCAAGTCGCTTGTCTATGACAGGAATGGCCACCGGGGAGCTGTTTTTT.

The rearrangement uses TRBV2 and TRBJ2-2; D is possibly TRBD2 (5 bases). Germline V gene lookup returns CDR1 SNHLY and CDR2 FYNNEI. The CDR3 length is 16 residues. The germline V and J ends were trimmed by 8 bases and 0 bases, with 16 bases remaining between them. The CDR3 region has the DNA TGTGCCAGCCGTGGCGGGTCACTAGCGAACACCGGGGAGCTGTTTTTT. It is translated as CASRGGSLANTGELFF.

CDR3 coding DNA: TGTGCCAGCAGTTACTCGGAGGGGATAGGAGGAAACACCATATATTTT. This sequence encodes CASSYSEGIGGNTIYF. This chain links TRBV6-5 with TRBJ1-3; a possible D gene is TRBD1 (5 bases). Germline CDR1 is MNHEY and CDR2 is SVGAGI. Trimming stripped 0 bases from V and 4 bases from J, with 13 bases between. The CDR3 length is 16 residues.

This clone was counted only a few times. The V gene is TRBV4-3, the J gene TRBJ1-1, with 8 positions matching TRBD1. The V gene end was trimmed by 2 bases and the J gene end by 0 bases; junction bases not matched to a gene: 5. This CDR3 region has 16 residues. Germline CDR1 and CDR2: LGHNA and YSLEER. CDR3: CASSQKTGVLNTEAFF. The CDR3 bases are TGCGCCAGCAGCCAAAAGACAGGGGTGCTGAACACTGAAGCTTTCTTT.